This TCR beta chain was profiled in a study of blood T cell repertoires in COVID-19. About the study: Sites in the United States, Italy and Spain provided acute and convalescent COVID-19 samples. From T cells, B-cell-depleted T cells, or PBMCs came the material, which was cDNA or gDNA.

The V gene's germline CDR1 is LGHNA and CDR2 YSLEER. The CDR3 runs 16 residues. The ends were cut back, 3 bases at V and 3 bases at J, with 15 bases in the middle. This clone is a singleton in its sample. Under the authors' procedure: Estimates of nucleated cell counts were drawn from the amplification of reference gene primers. The assay was immunoSEQ multiplex PCR, and TCRdb's table has in-frame clones only and misses some. For V, J and clone size, that table is used; D and trimming come from the DNA. The data contain about 200,000 clones, roughly 81% of them singletons. This sequence joins TRBV4-3 and TRBJ1-3, with D maybe TRBD1 (6 bases). The receptor's source is a woman older than 75 with acute or convalescent COVID-19. The specimen sequenced was peripheral blood. In nucleotides, the CDR3 is TGCGCCAGCAGCCAGCAAAATCCAGGGGTTGGAAACACCATATATTTT. Translated, it gives CASSQQNPGVGNTIYF.